A single sample gave rise to the 10 T cell receptor beta chains below, sequenced in a study of human T cells and chemical hapten exposure. Noted time point: patch test 2, 6 weeks after DPC sensitization. Treatment denoted: therapeutic diphenylcyclopropenone sensitization with weekly scalp DPC. Each CDR3 protein is one row after TCRdb ran MiXCR on the RACE reads. The sample includes 330,000 or so distinct CDR3 sequences, roughly 6.3% of them seen just once. Here the sequenced sample was whole blood, taken in connection with sensitization to the hapten diphenylcyclopropenone (DPC). These receptors were collected from a woman younger than 35 with alopecia areata. Some clones in this sample may be carry-over from other donors' samples.

This clonotype was picked up many times. V usage is TRBV5-5 and J usage is TRBJ1-2, with no clear D. The V and J ends lost 4 bases and 4 bases respectively, with 14 bases between them. Germline CDR1 is SGHKS and CDR2 is YYEKEE (reference sequence). This CDR3 is built from 14 residues. The CDR3 protein is CASSPVGVSYGYTF. CDR3 DNA: TGTGCCAGCAGCCCCGTAGGAGTAAGCTATGGCTACACCTTC.

The V and J genes are TRBV4-3 and TRBJ2-7; 9 bases fit TRBD2. Germline CDR1 reads LGHNA; CDR2 reads YSLEER. V gave up 0 bases and J gave up 0 bases; unmatched junction bases: 12. This CDR3 has 19 amino acids. The CDR3 sequence is CASSQDRASGGRSSYEQYF. CDR3 DNA: TGCGCCAGCAGCCAAGATCGTGCCAGCGGGGGGAGGAGCTCCTACGAGCAGTACTTC.

J is TRBJ2-5 and V is TRBV6-6; 15 bases match TRBD2. The V segment lost 5 bases and the J segment 5 bases; nucleotides outside the gene matches: 3. The CDR3 has 15 residues. CDR1 and CDR2 (germline): MNHNY, SVGAGI (reference sequence). CDR3 in DNA: TGTGCCAGCAGTCGGACTAGCGGGGGGGTTGAGACCCAGTACTTC. Residues: CASSRTSGGVETQYF.

This clonotype was observed at least ten times. The rearrangement joins TRBV7-9 to TRBJ1-2, with 7 positions matching TRBD1. Trimming removed 5 bases from V and 4 bases from J; junction bases left unmatched: 16. The germline gives CDR1 SEHNR, CDR2 FQNEAQ (reference sequence). This CDR3 has 17 amino acids. CDR3 DNA: TGTGCCAGCAGCCAAACAGGGGATGTCATAATATTCTATGGCTACACCTTC. This sequence encodes CASSQTGDVIIFYGYTF.

This clonotype was detected a few times. The V gene is TRBV6-6, the J gene TRBJ2-3; the match to TRBD2 covers 8 bases. The J segment lost 2 bases and the V segment lost 1 base, leaving 8 bases of the junction unmatched. The V gene's germline CDR1 is MNHNY and CDR2 SVGAGI (reference sequence). This CDR3 spans 17 amino acids. CDR3: CASSYLSVSGATDTQYF. The CDR3 DNA reads as TGTGCCAGCAGTTACTTATCGGTTAGCGGGGCCACAGATACGCAGTATTTT.

The table lists this clonotype with many counts. This sequence joins TRBV9 and TRBJ2-5; D might be TRBD1 or TRBD2, each matching 6 bases. The CDR3 length is 15 residues. Germline lookup yields CDR1 SGDLS and CDR2 YYNGEE. The V and J ends lost 8 bases and 3 bases respectively, with 20 bases between them. CDR3 amino acids: CASRREVGGEETQYF. The CDR3, as DNA: TGTGCCAGTAGGCGGGAAGTTGGGGGCGAAGAGACCCAGTACTTC.

The table lists this clonotype with many counts. The chain has TRBV12-2 and TRBJ2-7; no DNA check was done on the table's D call, TRBD2. TRBV12-2 counts as a pseudogene. This CDR3 has 16 amino acids. The CDR3 DNA follows: TGTGCAAGTCGCTCGGGAAGACTAGCGGGGGGGCACGAGCAGTACTTC. Protein product: CASRSGRLAGGHEQYF.

This clonotype was counted ten times or more. V usage is TRBV12-3 or TRBV12-4 and J usage is TRBJ1-1, with D possibly matching TRBD1 (6 bases). The CDR3 contains 16 residues. V was trimmed by 5 bases and J by 5 bases, leaving 21 bases between them. In DNA form, the CDR3 reads TGTGCCAGCAGTCTACGCCCGGCAGGGGCTGGGACTGAAGCTTTCTTT. Its translation is CASSLRPAGAGTEAFF.

The rearrangement uses TRBV7-2 and TRBJ2-7; D gene ambiguous. CDR3 length: 13 amino acids. CDR1 SGHTA and CDR2 FQGNSA come from the germline V gene. Trimming cost V 0 bases and J 7 bases, with 10 bases left between them. Here the CDR3 reads CASSLADGGEQYF. CDR3 in DNA: TGTGCCAGCAGCTTAGCGGACGGTGGTGAGCAGTACTTC. Complete variable domain (other parts from reference TRBV7-2 and TRBJ2-7): GAGVSQSPSNKVTEKGKDVELRCDPISGHTALYWYRQSLGQGLEFLIYFQGNSAPDKSGLPSDRFSAERTGGSVSTLTIQRTQQEDSAVYLCASSLADGGEQYFGPGTRLTVT.

The chain carries TRBV5-4 and TRBJ1-1, with D perhaps TRBD1 (5 bases). The CDR3 extends over 13 amino acids. Germline V lookup: CDR1 SGHNT, CDR2 YYREEE (reference sequence). The V end was cut by 3 bases, the J end by 8 bases, with 14 bases between. CDR3 DNA: TGTGCCAGCAGCTATGACAGCGGCCGGGAAGCTTTCTTT. It encodes CASSYDSGREAFF.